The next 31 T cell receptor beta chains were all read from a single sample in a study of blood T cell repertoires in COVID-19. Measured with immunoSEQ multiplex PCR; TCRdb has only the in-frame clones, and not every one. Of 500,000 to 600,000 clones listed, 85% to 90% are singletons. The sequencing sample was made of peripheral blood. Receptor source: a woman aged 50 to 60 with COVID-19, enrolled during active disease.

Points on this clone: Other DNA variants within this sample encode the same CDR3. The chain employs TRBV5-1 and TRBJ2-7, with D tentatively TRBD2 (5 bases). Trimming left V 5 bases short and J 0 bases short, with 9 bases between. The V gene's germline CDR1 is SGHRS and CDR2 YFSETQ. This CDR3 has 13 residues. The CDR3 region has the DNA TGCGCCAGCAGGAGAGGGTCCTCCTACGAGCAGTACTTC. This sequence encodes CASRRGSSYEQYF.

The chain links TRBV13 to TRBJ1-1; D remains unclear. With 5 bases removed from V and 0 bases from J, the gap between germline ends came to 16 bases. CDR1 is PRHDT and CDR2 is FYEKMQ in the germline V gene (reference sequence). CDR3 length: 16 amino acids. CDR3 sequence (DNA): TGTGCCAGCAGCCCAGAAGGGCGCGGGGTGAACACTGAAGCTTTCTTT. Translation: CASSPEGRGVNTEAFF.

Worth noting for this clone: This same CDR3 is encoded by further DNA sequences in the sample. The CDR3 spells CASSLTAGNTIYF. The CDR3 DNA is TGTGCCAGCAGTTTAACGGCTGGAAACACCATATATTTT. This chain joins TRBV12-3 or TRBV12-4 and TRBJ1-3; D is uncertain. The V and J ends lost 2 bases and 2 bases respectively, with 4 bases between them. The CDR3 is made up of 13 amino acids.

The chain joins TRBV7-8 to TRBJ2-1, with TRBD2 matching 8 bases. Trimming took 5 bases from V and 8 from J; bases not matched to a gene: 8. This CDR3 has 14 residues. Germline V gene sequence: CDR1 SGHVS, CDR2 FQNEAQ. CDR3 in DNA: TGTGCCAGCAGCCCCCAAACGGGGGGGGATGAGCAGTTCTTC. Its translation: CASSPQTGGDEQFF.

CDR3 region: CASSLRVAGQGWTEAFF. DNA of the CDR3: TGTGCCAGCAGCTTACGGGTGGCAGGGCAGGGGTGGACTGAAGCTTTCTTT. This chain connects TRBV7-8 to TRBJ1-1, with D possibly being TRBD1 (6 bases). V lost 2 bases to trimming and J lost 5 bases, with 21 bases between them. The CDR3 covers 17 residues. CDR1 SGHVS and CDR2 FQNEAQ come from the germline V gene. Supplemented by reference TRBV7-8 and TRBJ1-1, the full variable domain reads GAGVSQSPRYKVAKRGQDVALRCDPISGHVSLFWYQQALGQGPEFLTYFQNEAQLDKSGLPSDRFFAERPEGSVSTLKIQRTQQEDSAVYLCASSLRVAGQGWTEAFFGQGTRLTVV.

This clone appeared once. At the DNA level, this CDR3 is encoded by other sequences in the same sample as well. This chain connects TRBV9 to TRBJ1-1; 7 nucleotides agree with TRBD1. There are 13 residues in the CDR3. In germline, CDR1 is SGDLS, CDR2 YYNGEE. V was clipped by 5 bases and J by 0 bases; unmatched bases: 1. The CDR3 sequence: CASSGQVNTEAFF. The CDR3 coding sequence is TGTGCCAGCAGTGGACAGGTGAACACTGAAGCTTTCTTT.

V is TRBV3-1 (or the pseudogene TRBV3-2) and J is TRBJ2-2; possible D gene TRBD2, 7 bases. V dropped 7 bases and J dropped 3 bases, with 18 bases sitting between them. This CDR3 contains 16 residues. The V gene's germline CDR1 is LGHDT and CDR2 YNNKEL (reference sequence). The CDR3 sequence: CASNPRRGGDTGELFF. CDR3 in DNA: TGTGCCAGCAACCCCCGAAGGGGGGGAGACACCGGGGAGCTGTTTTTT.

In regard to this clone: Other DNA sequences in the same sample also yield this CDR3. This sequence joins TRBV9 and TRBJ2-1; TRBD2 matches 7 bases. V lost 0 bases and J lost 2; bases outside the gene matches: 2. The CDR3 has 15 residues. Germline V CDR1 and CDR2: SGDLS, YYNGEE. The CDR3 sequence: CASSVGAGAYNEQFF. The CDR3 DNA follows: TGTGCCAGCAGCGTAGGGGCGGGGGCCTACAATGAGCAGTTCTTC.

The rearrangement joins TRBV5-1 to TRBJ1-4; D not resolved. The CDR3 is 17 amino acids. V was cut by 1 base and J by 0 bases, with 13 bases left in between. CDR1 is SGHRS and CDR2 is YFSETQ in the germline V gene. The CDR3: CASSLNPGPATNEKLFF. Here the CDR3 DNA reads TGCGCCAGCAGCTTGAATCCAGGCCCAGCAACTAATGAAAAACTGTTTTTT.

This rearrangement joins TRBV7-6 to TRBJ2-7; D might be TRBD2 (6 bases). V gave up 1 base and J gave up 7 bases, with 17 bases separating them. The CDR3 is made up of 15 amino acids. Germline CDR1 SGHVS, CDR2 FNYEAQ. The CDR3 DNA reads TGTGCCAGCAGCTTAGGGTGGGGGGTAACTGGAGAGCAGTACTTC. It is translated as CASSLGWGVTGEQYF.

The chain links TRBV12-3 or TRBV12-4 to TRBJ1-2, with D maybe TRBD1 (5 bases). CDR3 size: 13 residues. Trimming removed 6 bases at V and 3 bases at J, with 11 bases between. In nucleotides, the CDR3 is TGTGCCAGCAGCCCTTCAGGGTACTATGGCTACACCTTC. The encoded protein is CASSPSGYYGYTF.

This rearrangement joins TRBV5-1 to TRBJ1-4, with 7 positions matching TRBD1. J lost 7 bases, V lost 2 bases, and 8 bases had no gene match. Germline CDR1 reads SGHRS; CDR2 reads YFSETQ. The CDR3 has 15 amino acids. CDR3 in amino acids: CASSLQGNNVEKLFF. The CDR3 DNA follows: TGCGCCAGCAGCTTACAGGGGAATAATGTTGAAAAACTGTTTTTT.

The chain is built from TRBV5-6 and TRBJ1-2; no clear D. The CDR3 totals 12 residues. The germline CDR1 and CDR2 sequences are SGHDT and YYEEEE. V was pared by 0 bases and J by 5 bases, with 5 bases between. The CDR3, as DNA: TGTGCCAGCAGCTTGGGAGAATATGGCTACACCTTC. Encoded protein: CASSLGEYGYTF.

Only one count was recorded for this clone. This sequence joins TRBV4-1 and TRBJ2-3; 7 positions agree with TRBD2. CDR1 and CDR2 from the germline V gene are MGHRA and YSYEKL. This CDR3 spans 16 amino acids. V trimming: 2 bases; J trimming: 0 bases; junction bases outside the gene matches: 5. The CDR3, as DNA: TGCGCCAGCAGCCAATTGCCGGGACTAAGCACAGATACGCAGTATTTT. This encodes CASSQLPGLSTDTQYF.

The V and J genes are TRBV21-1 and TRBJ2-1; the table's TRBD1 call for D was not verified on the DNA. TRBV21-1 is noted as a pseudogene. This CDR3 has 19 residues. CDR3 sequence reads: CASRKDGQGPASSYNEQFF. The CDR3 DNA follows: TGTGCCAGCAGAAAGGACGGACAGGGTCCTGCAAGCTCCTACAATGAGCAGTTCTTC.

CDR3 loop: CASSQARQGLYEQYF. The CDR3 DNA sequence: TGTGCCAGCAGCCAAGCAAGACAGGGGTTGTATGAGCAGTACTTC. The chain carries TRBV4-2 and TRBJ2-7; TRBD1 agrees at 8 bases. The V gene's germline CDR1 is LGHNA and CDR2 YNFKEQ. The CDR3 spans 15 residues. The ends lost 1 base at V and 7 bases at J; junction bases unmatched: 9.

The chain couples TRBV11-3 to TRBJ1-2; D may be TRBD1 (5 bases). The CDR3 length is 13 residues. Trimming left V 5 bases short and J 7 bases short, with 14 bases between. Germline V gene sequence: CDR1 SGHNT, CDR2 YENEEA. CDR3 amino acids: CASSPQAFFGYTF. DNA of the CDR3: TGTGCCAGCAGCCCACAGGCTTTTTTTGGCTACACCTTC.

The J gene is TRBJ2-7, the V gene TRBV10-1; D possibly corresponds to TRBD1 (5 bases). The length of the CDR3 is 14 residues. V lost 6 bases, J lost 2 bases, and 14 bases lay in between. CDR1 and CDR2 from the germline V gene are WNHNN and SYGVQD (reference sequence). CDR3 DNA: TGCGCCAGCAGCCCCTGGGCAGGGACCTACGAGCAGTACTTC. It yields the protein CASSPWAGTYEQYF.

This chain links TRBV4-1 with TRBJ1-2; the D gene is possibly TRBD1 (6 bases). Germline loops: CDR1 MGHRA, CDR2 YSYEKL. This CDR3 contains 16 residues. V shed 3 bases and J shed 2 bases, with 16 bases lying between them. CDR3 nucleotide sequence: TGCGCCAGCAGCCAGTATGACAGGTCCCAGAACTATGGCTACACCTTC. This sequence encodes CASSQYDRSQNYGYTF.

V gene TRBV29-1 combines with J gene TRBJ1-3, with no clear D. This CDR3 region has 15 residues. Germline V gene data show CDR1 as SQVTM and CDR2 as ANQGSEA. V was shortened by 5 bases and J by 0 bases, with 14 bases between the two germline ends. This CDR3 is CSVFGGVDSGNTIYF. The CDR3 nucleotides read TGCAGCGTTTTTGGAGGCGTCGACTCTGGAAACACCATATATTTT.

This chain joins TRBV6-1 and TRBJ1-1; possibly TRBD1 for D (5 bases). The germline V gene encodes CDR1 MNHNS and CDR2 SASEGT. Trimming took 2 bases from V and 8 from J, leaving 12 bases between them. The CDR3 consists of 13 residues. The CDR3 spells CASSERGGFEAFF. The CDR3 DNA reads TGTGCCAGCAGTGAACGGGGGGGGTTCGAAGCTTTCTTT.

The V call is TRBV30, the J call TRBJ1-2; D is undetermined. The CDR3 runs 13 residues. Germline CDR1 GTSNPN, CDR2 SVGIG (reference sequence). The V end was cut by 8 bases, the J end by 2 bases, with 15 bases between. The CDR3 protein is CAGIITENYGYTF. CDR3 DNA: TGTGCCGGCATAATCACAGAGAACTATGGCTACACCTTC. Full variable domain (outside the CDR3, taken from reference TRBV30 and TRBJ1-2): SQTIHQWPATLVQPVGSPLSLECTVEGTSNPNLYWYRQAAGRGLQLLFYSVGIGQISSEVPQNLSASRPQDRQFILSSKKLLLSDSGFYLCAGIITENYGYTFGSGTRLTVV.

The chain is built from TRBV3-1 (or the pseudogene TRBV3-2) and TRBJ1-4; D perhaps matches TRBD1 (5 bases). V was clipped by 3 bases and J by 0 bases, with 11 bases between them. The CDR3 length is 16 residues. Germline V gives CDR1 LGHDT, CDR2 YNNKEL (reference sequence). In nucleotides, the CDR3 is TGTGCCAGCAGCCACCCCCGGGGGGCAACTAATGAAAAACTGTTTTTT. It yields the protein CASSHPRGATNEKLFF.

V is TRBV27 and J is TRBJ2-2, with a weak D call TRBD2 (6 bases). Deletions cut 7 bases from V and 4 bases from J, with 19 bases between. CDR1 is MNHEY and CDR2 is SMNVEV in the germline V gene (reference sequence). This CDR3 spans 16 amino acids. This CDR3 reads CASMKTTVSGTGELFF. The CDR3 coding sequence is TGTGCCAGCATGAAAACGACAGTTAGCGGCACCGGGGAGCTGTTTTTT.

V is TRBV7-8 and J is TRBJ1-2; the D gene is possibly TRBD1 (5 bases). Germline-derived CDR1 and CDR2 are SGHVS and FQNEAQ. V was pared by 6 bases and J by 3 bases, with 11 bases between. The CDR3 loop spans 13 amino acids. Here the CDR3 reads CASSKGQDYGYTF. The CDR3 DNA sequence: TGTGCCAGCAGTAAGGGGCAGGACTATGGCTACACCTTC.

The chain joins TRBV20-1 to TRBJ1-1; D is undetermined. The V gene's germline CDR1 is DFQATT and CDR2 SNEGSKA (reference sequence). The CDR3 runs to 12 residues. Trimming pared 3 bases from V and 1 base from J, leaving 6 bases between. The CDR3: CSASQANTEAFF. Written as DNA, the CDR3 is TGCAGTGCTAGTCAAGCGAACACTGAAGCTTTCTTT.

The V gene is TRBV27, the J gene TRBJ2-3; TRBD1 matches 9 bases. CDR1 is MNHEY and CDR2 is SMNVEV in the germline V gene (reference sequence). The J segment lost 5 bases and the V segment lost 2 bases, leaving 5 bases of the junction unmatched. The CDR3 runs 15 residues. CDR3: CASSLETGGRDTQYF. CDR3 coding DNA: TGTGCCAGCAGTTTAGAAACAGGGGGCCGAGATACGCAGTATTTT.

Details on this clone: Distinct nucleotide sequences in the sample also encode this CDR3. The rearrangement uses TRBV30 and TRBJ1-1; TRBD1 aligns across 7 bases. V gave up 3 bases and J gave up 5 bases; unmatched junction bases: 6. Germline values: CDR1 GTSNPN, CDR2 SVGIG (reference sequence). The CDR3 length is 13 residues. CDR3 protein: CAWSAGGRTEAFF. CDR3 nucleotide sequence: TGTGCCTGGAGCGCAGGGGGAAGGACTGAAGCTTTCTTT.

This clone was picked up one time. The genes are TRBV24-1 and TRBJ2-7; no definite D call. The CDR3 is 13 residues long. CDR1 is KGHDR and CDR2 is SFDVKD in the germline V gene. The germline V and J ends were trimmed by 6 bases and 3 bases, with 11 bases remaining between them. CDR3: CATSTGSGYEQYF. DNA of the CDR3: TGTGCCACCAGTACCGGGTCGGGCTACGAGCAGTACTTC.

V gene TRBV29-1 combines with J gene TRBJ1-1; 7 bases fit TRBD1. V trimming: 3 bases; J trimming: 1 base; junction bases outside the gene matches: 5. The germline V gene has CDR1 SQVTM and CDR2 ANQGSEA. The CDR3 has 14 residues. This chain's CDR3 is CSVEPTGANTEAFF. For the CDR3, the DNA is TGCAGCGTTGAGCCTACAGGGGCGAACACTGAAGCTTTCTTT.

About this clone: The same CDR3 can be traced to other DNA sequences in this sample. J is TRBJ1-3 and V is TRBV5-5; the D gene is possibly TRBD1 (6 bases). CDR3 length: 14 amino acids. With 2 bases removed from V and 4 bases from J, the gap between germline ends came to 10 bases. Germline CDR1 is SGHKS and CDR2 is YYEKEE (reference sequence). The CDR3, as DNA: TGTGCCAGCAGCTTAGGGACACTGGGAAACACCATATATTTT. It is translated as CASSLGTLGNTIYF.